This TCR beta chain derives from a study of blood T cell repertoires in COVID-19. Study summary: PBMCs, B-cell-depleted T cells, or T cells were the source of the cDNA or gDNA that made up the material.

This table comes from immunoSEQ multiplex PCR, and its TCRdb copy is limited to in-frame clones, with some not included. The sample shows tens of thousands of clones, 65% to 80% of them seen only once. The CDR3 is made up of 15 amino acids. V shed 1 base, J shed 7 bases, and the junction held 4 bases outside the gene matches. Germline values: CDR1 SGHTS, CDR2 YDEGEE. The clonotype comes from a human donor in a cohort sampled during active COVID-19. The source material was peripheral blood. The V call is TRBV5-8, the J call TRBJ2-1; 11 bases align to TRBD1. CDR3 protein: CASSLWTGGGNEQFF. In DNA form, the CDR3 reads TGTGCCAGCAGCTTGTGGACAGGGGGCGGGAATGAGCAGTTCTTC.